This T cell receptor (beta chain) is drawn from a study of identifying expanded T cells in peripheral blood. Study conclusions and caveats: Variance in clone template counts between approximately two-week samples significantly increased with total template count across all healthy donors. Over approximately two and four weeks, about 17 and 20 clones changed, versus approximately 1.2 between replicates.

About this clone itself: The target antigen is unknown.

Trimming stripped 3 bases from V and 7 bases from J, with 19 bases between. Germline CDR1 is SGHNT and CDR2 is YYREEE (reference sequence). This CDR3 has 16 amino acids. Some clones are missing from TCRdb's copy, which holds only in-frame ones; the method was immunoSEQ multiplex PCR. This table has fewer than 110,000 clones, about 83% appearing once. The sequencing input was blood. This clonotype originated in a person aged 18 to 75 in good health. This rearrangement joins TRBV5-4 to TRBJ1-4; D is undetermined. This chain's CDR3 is CASSSPSIGSGEKLFF. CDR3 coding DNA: TGTGCCAGCAGCTCCCCTAGTATTGGGTCGGGTGAAAAACTGTTTTTT.